The 12 T cell receptor beta chains reported below all come from one sample, sequenced in a study of blood T cell repertoires in COVID-19 (dated by TCRdb to the early 2020s). Library creation used the immunoSEQ multiplex PCR assay. TCRdb provides this immuneACCESS table in a form limited to in-frame rearrangements. Some clones are lacking; in checked studies, under half of them reflect an unresolved V gene, and why the rest are absent is not known. This sample has about 230,000 clones in its table, and over 65% of those were observed once. The ten largest clones take up 2% to 3% of the sample. The sequencing sample was made of peripheral blood. These receptors were taken from a woman between 70 and 85 years old with active or convalescent COVID-19.

V is TRBV24-1 and J is TRBJ2-5; 11 bases line up with TRBD2. CDR1 is KGHDR and CDR2 is SFDVKD in the germline V gene. The CDR3 length is 15 residues. V dropped 3 bases and J dropped 5; count of bases not matched to a gene: 4. CDR3 in amino acids: CATSDGSSGRETQYF. CDR3 nucleotides: TGTGCCACCAGTGATGGGTCTAGCGGGAGGGAGACCCAGTACTTC.

This chain connects TRBV29-1 to TRBJ2-3, with D unresolved. CDR1 is SQVTM, CDR2 ANQGSEA, per germline. This CDR3 contains 16 residues. Trimming left V 0 bases short and J 0 bases short, with 13 bases between. The CDR3 region has the DNA TGCAGCGTTGAAGATCCGTTGGGCCCTAGCACAGATACGCAGTATTTT. This translates into CSVEDPLGPSTDTQYF.

V usage is TRBV15 and J usage is TRBJ1-2; tentatively, D is TRBD1 (5 bases). V was shortened by 1 base and J by 4 bases, with 19 bases between the two germline ends. CDR3 length equals 17 residues. Germline lookup yields CDR1 LNHNV and CDR2 YYDKDF (reference sequence). The CDR3 loop reads CATSRVGVGREGYGYTF. The CDR3 DNA sequence: TGTGCCACCAGCAGAGTGGGGGTCGGCAGGGAGGGCTATGGCTACACCTTC.

This clone was observed a few times. The V gene is TRBV10-1, the J gene TRBJ1-5, with D unclear. Germline V lookup: CDR1 WNHNN, CDR2 SYGVQD (reference sequence). CDR3 length equals 21 residues. Between the trimmed V and J ends, which lost 0 bases and 2 bases, there was a span of 26 bases. CDR3 residues: CASSESTSGCTAKLCNQPQHF. The CDR3 coding sequence is TGCGCCAGCAGTGAGTCGACGTCGGGTTGTACGGCAAAGTTGTGCAATCAGCCCCAGCATTTT.

This chain connects TRBV2 to TRBJ1-2, with TRBD1 matching 9 bases. Germline CDR1 and CDR2: SNHLY and FYNNEI. Trimming at V came to 6 bases and at J to 6 bases, leaving 2 bases not matched to a gene. This CDR3 has 12 residues. The CDR3, as DNA: TGTGCCAGCAGCCGGACAGGGGATGGCTACACCTTC. It is translated as CASSRTGDGYTF.

The V call is TRBV5-4, the J call TRBJ2-7, with 8 bases matching TRBD2. CDR1 is SGHNT and CDR2 is YYREEE in the germline V gene (reference sequence). This CDR3 has 13 residues. V shed 2 bases, J shed 7 bases, and the junction held 5 bases outside the gene matches. CDR3 in DNA: TGTGCCAGCAGCTTACAGCGGGAGCCTGAGCAGTACTTC. Amino acid sequence: CASSLQREPEQYF.

The J gene is TRBJ1-1, the V gene TRBV18, with TRBD1 identical over 9 bases. This CDR3 contains 15 residues. CDR1 is KGHSH and CDR2 is LQKENI in the germline V gene. J was trimmed by 1 base and V by 6 bases; bases with no gene match: 6. The CDR3 DNA is TGTGCCAGCTCCCTCACGGGACAGGGGAACACTGAAGCTTTCTTT. Amino acids: CASSLTGQGNTEAFF.

V is TRBV19 and J is TRBJ2-7; 7 bases match TRBD1. Germline loops: CDR1 LNHDA, CDR2 SQIVND (reference sequence). CDR3 length equals 15 residues. The ends lost 5 bases at V and 4 bases at J; junction bases unmatched: 11. CDR3 residues: CASSVAGTAEYEQYF. The DNA of the CDR3 is TGTGCCAGTAGTGTCGCCGGGACAGCAGAGTACGAGCAGTACTTC.

The rearrangement uses TRBV28 and TRBJ1-3; the match to TRBD1 covers 8 bases. V lost 6 bases to trimming and J lost 0 bases; unmatched junction nucleotides: 4. Germline V lookup: CDR1 MDHEN, CDR2 SYDVKM. This CDR3 contains 15 residues. The CDR3 DNA reads as TGTGCCAGCAGGGAAACAGGGGGCTCTGGAAACACCATATATTTT. It yields the protein CASRETGGSGNTIYF.

V gene TRBV9 combines with J gene TRBJ2-2; 10 bases fit TRBD1. The CDR3 covers 16 residues. Germline values: CDR1 SGDLS, CDR2 YYNGEE. Trimming at V came to 4 bases and at J to 5 bases, leaving 8 bases not matched to a gene. As DNA, the CDR3 is TGTGCCAGCAGCCCCCGGGGGACAGGGGAAACCGGGGAGCTGTTTTTT. This encodes CASSPRGTGETGELFF.

The chain joins TRBV6-4 to TRBJ1-2; 7 nucleotides match TRBD1. The J segment lost 3 bases and the V segment lost 3 bases, leaving 1 base of the junction unmatched. This CDR3 has 13 amino acids. CDR1 is MRHNA and CDR2 is SNTAGT in the germline V gene. The CDR3 here is CASSEQGDYGYTF. Here the CDR3 DNA reads TGTGCCAGCAGTGAGCAGGGGGACTATGGCTACACCTTC.

The J gene is TRBJ1-5, the V gene TRBV2; D is possibly TRBD1 (6 bases). This CDR3 is 14 amino acids long. Germline V gives CDR1 SNHLY, CDR2 FYNNEI. Trimming shortened V by 5 bases and J by 1 base, and 9 bases separated the two germline ends. The CDR3 reads CASSNRESNQPQHF. The DNA for the CDR3 is TGTGCCAGCAGTAACAGGGAAAGCAATCAGCCCCAGCATTTT.